This TCR beta chain was documented in a study of blood T cell repertoires in COVID-19. Overall study context: The analysed material was cDNA or gDNA that came from T cells, B-cell-depleted T cells, or PBMCs.

Germline CDR1 reads SGDLS; CDR2 reads YYNGEE. CDR3 size: 14 residues. Trimming took 0 bases from V and 0 from J, leaving 6 bases between them. Source study methods: Researchers report that nucleated cell counts were estimated from reference gene primer amplification. The table came from immunoSEQ multiplex PCR; TCRdb's copy has only in-frame clones and leaves some out. V and J calls and clone size follow that table, whereas D and trimming were derived from the DNA. The table records some 150,000 clones, around 91% of them present only once. The V call is TRBV9, the J call TRBJ1-1, with D perhaps matching TRBD1 (5 bases). What was sequenced was peripheral blood. The TCR comes from a woman aged 40-49 years with acute or convalescent COVID-19. The CDR3 DNA reads TGTGCCAGCAGCGTAGTAGGGGTGAACACTGAAGCTTTCTTT. This codes for CASSVVGVNTEAFF.